The clone carrying this T cell receptor (beta chain) was counted many times. No antigen is known for it. Regarding time point: newly diagnosed GD, antithyroid drugs for less than 3 months. The TCR library used RNA extracted from PBMCs. The sample belongs to a study of regulatory T cells in long-lasting Graves disease. Background on the study: Less than 3 months of antithyroid drugs had been taken by newly diagnosed Graves' patients.

Arm-PCR of CDR3 regions and iRepertoire HTBI primers were used to build TCR beta libraries. In the original analysis: Overall, samples carried approximately 60 TRBV and about 14 TRBJ segments. In TCRdb, the multiplex PCR reads were re-called with MiXCR into one record per CDR3 protein. None of the V and J calls come from the authors' own analysis; TCRdb made them. The table has hundreds of thousands of distinct CDR3 sequences, under 20% seen once. Study results and caveats: Favored usage of TRBV28, TRBJ1-2 and TRBJ2-5 was recorded in persistent disease.

The CDR3 has 11 residues. Trimming left V 10 bases short and J 4 bases short, with 9 bases between. Germline V lookup: CDR1 KGHDR, CDR2 SFDVKD. V and J are TRBV24-1 and TRBJ1-2, with D unclear. Sequences were derived from peripheral blood mononuclear cells (PBMCs), sampled at new diagnosis, from a patient treated with antithyroid drugs. The sequence came from a female donor with Graves disease. As DNA, the CDR3 is TGTGCCACTCAAGGGCTCTATGGCTACACCTTC. Translating it yields CATQGLYGYTF.